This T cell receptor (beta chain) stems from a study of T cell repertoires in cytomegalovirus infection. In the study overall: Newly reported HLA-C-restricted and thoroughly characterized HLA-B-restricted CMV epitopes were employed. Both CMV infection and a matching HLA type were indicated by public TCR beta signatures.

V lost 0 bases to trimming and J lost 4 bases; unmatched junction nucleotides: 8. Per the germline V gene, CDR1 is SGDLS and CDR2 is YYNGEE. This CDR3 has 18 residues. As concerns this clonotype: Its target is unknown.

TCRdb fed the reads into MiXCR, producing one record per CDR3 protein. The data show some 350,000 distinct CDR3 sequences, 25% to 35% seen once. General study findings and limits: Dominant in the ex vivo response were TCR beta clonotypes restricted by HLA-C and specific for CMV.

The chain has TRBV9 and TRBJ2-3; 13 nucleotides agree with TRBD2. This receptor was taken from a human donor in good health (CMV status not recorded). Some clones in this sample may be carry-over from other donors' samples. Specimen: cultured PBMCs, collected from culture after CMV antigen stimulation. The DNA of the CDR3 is TGTGCCAGCAGCGTAGCTCTTGAAACTAGCGGGAGGGCAGATACGCAGTATTTT. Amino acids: CASSVALETSGRADTQYF.